A selection of T cell receptor beta chains follows, all from one sample in a study of T cell repertoires in cytomegalovirus infection. Their recognized antigens are unknown. TCRdb reprocessed the reads via MiXCR and lists one record per CDR3 protein. The sample lists some 920,000 distinct CDR3 sequences; about a third were seen once. The sample in question was cultured CD8+ T cells from PBMCs, obtained from culture after CMV antigen stimulation. The receptors derive from a human donor in good health (CMV status not recorded). Some clones in this sample may be carry-over from other donors' samples. CDR3s include the opening cysteine and the closing phenylalanine or tryptophan. The D gene is left open where the match is weak. Size tells how often a clone was seen (once, few, many) or the class of an expanded clone, and some rows leave it out.

v_gene	abundance	d_gene	j_gene	CDR3aa	CDR3nt
TRBV6-5	-	-	TRBJ2-4	CASSYGLGGPKNIQYF	TGTGCCAGCAGTTACGGCTTGGGGGGACCCAAAAACATTCAGTACTTC
TRBV6-2/TRBV6-3	few	-	TRBJ1-1	CASRNPGATEAFF	TGTGCCAGCAGGAATCCGGGGGCGACTGAAGCTTTCTTT
TRBV7-9	few	-	TRBJ1-2	CASSWTDSLYYGYTF	TGTGCCAGCAGTTGGACCGATTCCCTCTACTATGGCTACACCTTC
TRBV14	-	-	TRBJ1-5	CASSQEYNQPQHF	TGTGCCAGCAGCCAAGAGTACAATCAGCCCCAGCATTTT
TRBV20-1	many	TRBD1	TRBJ2-1	CSANSPGQGSYNEQFF	TGCAGTGCTAATTCACCGGGACAGGGCTCCTACAATGAGCAGTTCTTC
TRBV12-5	-	-	TRBJ1-1	CASGPGYTEAFF	TGTGCTAGTGGACCGGGGTACACTGAAGCTTTCTTT
TRBV29-1	few	TRBD1	TRBJ1-2	CSVEAQGQGDRHGYTF	TGCAGCGTTGAAGCCCAGGGACAGGGGGATCGGCATGGCTACACCTTC
TRBV25-1	few	TRBD1	TRBJ1-6	CASSEYLDGTGNSPLHF	TGTGCCAGCAGTGAATATTTGGATGGGACAGGGAATTCACCCCTCCACTTT
TRBV27	-	-	TRBJ2-4	CASSPILPGLTGGAKNIQYF	TGTGCCAGCAGTCCCATACTGCCCGGACTGACCGGGGGAGCCAAAAACATTCAGTACTTC
TRBV19	-	-	TRBJ1-5	CASSAGSGNQPQHF	TGTGCCAGTAGTGCAGGCAGTGGCAATCAGCCCCAGCATTTT
TRBV12-3/TRBV12-4	few	-	TRBJ1-2	CASSPRELGYGYTF	TGTGCCAGCAGCCCCAGGGAGTTGGGCTATGGCTACACCTTC
TRBV6-4	-	-	TRBJ2-1	CASSERGGPEQFF	TGTGCCAGCAGTGAGAGGGGGGGGCCTGAGCAGTTCTTC
TRBV4-3	few	-	TRBJ2-1	CASSSSVYNEQFF	TGCGCCAGCAGCTCGTCGGTATACAATGAGCAGTTCTTC
TRBV6-1	-	TRBD2	TRBJ2-1	CASTGRLAGTSSYNEQFF	TGTGCCAGCACAGGGAGACTAGCGGGGACGAGCTCCTACAATGAGCAGTTCTTC
TRBV7-6	few	TRBD2	TRBJ2-1	CASSLVLSGGSYNEQFF	TGTGCCAGCAGCTTAGTCCTTAGCGGGGGATCCTACAATGAGCAGTTCTTC
TRBV6-1	few	TRBD1	TRBJ1-2	CASRDRVEGYTF	TGTGCCAGCAGAGACAGGGTGGAGGGCTACACCTTC
TRBV7-6	-	-	TRBJ1-1	CASSLGLPPTEAFF	TGTGCCAGCAGCTTGGGGTTGCCGCCCACTGAAGCTTTCTTT
TRBV7-9	-	-	TRBJ2-3	CASSLDHGLGDTQYF	TGTGCCAGCAGCTTAGACCATGGGCTAGGGGATACGCAGTATTTT
TRBV20-1	-	TRBD1	TRBJ1-1	CSARSGTGYEAFF	TGCAGTGCTAGATCCGGGACAGGGTATGAAGCTTTCTTT
TRBV2	few	TRBD1	TRBJ2-3	CASSGGQGPSTDTQYF	TGTGCCAGCAGTGGAGGACAGGGGCCTAGCACAGATACGCAGTATTTT
TRBV4-1	-	-	TRBJ2-3	CASSQDLGGRLDTQYF	TGCGCCAGCAGCCAAGACCTGGGGGGGCGACTGGATACGCAGTATTTT
TRBV12-3/TRBV12-4	many	TRBD2	TRBJ2-3	CASSLALASGGTDTQYF	TGTGCCAGCAGTTTAGCGCTTGCTAGCGGGGGCACAGATACGCAGTATTTT
TRBV4-1	-	TRBD2	TRBJ2-5	CASSQPTSGYQETQYF	TGCGCCAGCAGCCAGCCGACTAGCGGCTACCAAGAGACCCAGTACTTC
TRBV4-1	few	TRBD1	TRBJ2-4	CASSRPDRGAKNIQYF	TGCGCCAGCAGCCGGCCGGACAGGGGAGCCAAAAACATTCAGTACTTC
TRBV12-3/TRBV12-4	few	TRBD1	TRBJ1-1	CASRGQGENTEAFF	TGTGCCAGCAGGGGACAGGGTGAGAACACTGAAGCTTTCTTT
TRBV27	few	TRBD1	TRBJ2-5	CASSSGTVQPQAETQYF	TGTGCCAGCAGTTCCGGGACAGTCCAACCTCAAGCGGAGACCCAGTACTTC
TRBV7-2	many	TRBD2	TRBJ2-5	CASSSSGGARETQYF	TGTGCCAGCAGCTCTAGCGGGGGGGCGAGAGAGACCCAGTACTTC
TRBV4-1	few	TRBD1	TRBJ1-4	CASSQRETGATNEKLFF	TGCGCCAGCAGCCAACGGGAAACAGGGGCAACTAATGAAAAACTGTTTTTT
TRBV27	-	-	TRBJ1-5	CASGTVQDLRPQHF	TGTGCCAGCGGCACCGTACAGGACCTGCGGCCCCAGCATTTT
TRBV7-9	-	-	TRBJ1-6	CASSLEGPIHSPLHF	TGTGCCAGCAGCTTAGAGGGTCCTATACATTCACCCCTCCACTTT
TRBV27	-	-	TRBJ1-1	CASKLGLNTEAFF	TGTGCCAGCAAACTGGGGCTGAACACTGAAGCTTTCTTT
TRBV7-8	many	-	TRBJ1-4	CASSPRGLELFF	TGTGCCAGCAGCCCAAGGGGGTTGGAACTGTTTTTT
TRBV19	few	-	TRBJ2-1	CASSRREGSYNEQFF	TGTGCCAGTAGTAGGCGGGAAGGATCCTACAATGAGCAGTTCTTC
TRBV6-2/TRBV6-3	few	TRBD2	TRBJ2-5	CASSYAGTSQETQYF	TGTGCCAGCAGTTACGCCGGGACTAGCCAAGAGACCCAGTACTTC
TRBV7-9	-	-	TRBJ2-3	CASTFPQLTASTDTQYF	TGTGCCAGCACTTTCCCCCAACTGACAGCGAGCACAGATACGCAGTATTTT
TRBV27	-	TRBD1	TRBJ1-2	CASIVDRVGGYTF	TGTGCCAGCATTGTCGACAGGGTTGGGGGCTACACCTTC
TRBV13	-	TRBD1	TRBJ1-3	CASSLGLRGGSSGNTIYF	TGTGCCAGCAGCTTAGGCCTAAGAGGGGGCAGCTCTGGAAACACCATATATTTT
TRBV27	few	TRBD2	TRBJ2-1	CASSPTSGGAYEQFF	TGTGCCAGCAGTCCCACTAGCGGGGGGGCCTATGAGCAGTTCTTC
TRBV12-3/TRBV12-4	-	-	TRBJ1-2	CANSFSSGYGYTF	TGTGCCAACAGTTTTTCCAGTGGATATGGCTACACCTTC
TRBV19	-	-	TRBJ1-2	CASSIGYGYTF	TGTGCCAGTAGTATTGGCTATGGCTACACCTTC
TRBV12-3/TRBV12-4	many	TRBD2	TRBJ2-3	CASTPGGGTDTQYF	TGTGCCAGCACCCCTGGGGGGGGCACAGATACGCAGTATTTT
TRBV27	few	-	TRBJ2-3	CASSSLTPTSTDTQYF	TGTGCCAGCAGTTCCCTAACTCCAACTAGCACAGATACGCAGTATTTT
TRBV6-6	few	-	TRBJ1-4	CASSYLGRFATNEKLFF	TGTGCCAGCAGTTATCTCGGCAGGTTCGCAACTAATGAAAAACTGTTTTTT
TRBV24-1	-	TRBD1	TRBJ2-2	CATSDFVAGGRSGELFF	TGTGCCACCAGTGATTTCGTTGCAGGGGGCCGGTCCGGGGAGCTGTTTTTT
TRBV7-7	many	-	TRBJ2-5	CASSLQGVSNEETQYF	TGTGCTAGCAGCTTACAGGGAGTTTCGAACGAGGAGACCCAGTACTTC
TRBV6-1	few	-	TRBJ2-3	CASSELVGWSTDTQYF	TGTGCCAGCAGTGAATTAGTGGGCTGGAGCACAGATACGCAGTATTTT
TRBV2	-	-	TRBJ2-7	CASSETGRGPAYEQYF	TGTGCCAGCAGTGAAACCGGCCGGGGACCAGCCTACGAGCAGTACTTC
TRBV9	few	-	TRBJ1-4	CASSVEGEANEKLFF	TGTGCCAGCAGCGTAGAGGGGGAGGCTAATGAAAAACTGTTTTTT
TRBV18	-	-	TRBJ2-2	CASPTPIRSNTGELFF	TGTGCCAGCCCCACTCCGATACGGTCCAACACCGGGGAGCTGTTTTTT
TRBV7-3	many	-	TRBJ2-2	CASSPHPSIGRTNTGELFF	TGTGCCAGCAGCCCGCACCCATCGATTGGGCGGACGAACACCGGGGAGCTGTTTTTT
TRBV27	-	-	TRBJ1-5	CASSPGGTYQPQHF	TGTGCCAGCAGTCCGGGAGGGACCTATCAGCCCCAGCATTTT
TRBV2	-	-	TRBJ1-1	CASKGNPEAFF	TGTGCCAGCAAGGGGAACCCTGAAGCTTTCTTT
TRBV12-3/TRBV12-4	few	TRBD2	TRBJ2-1	CASSFNPRLAGNPNEQFF	TGTGCCAGCAGTTTTAACCCCAGACTAGCGGGGAACCCCAATGAGCAGTTCTTC
TRBV4-3	few	TRBD1	TRBJ1-6	CASSQGRQGVFGSYNSPLHF	TGCGCCAGCAGCCAAGGGAGACAGGGGGTGTTTGGCTCCTATAATTCACCCCTCCACTTT
TRBV6-6	-	-	TRBJ1-2	CASSYTSPGVGDYGYTF	TGTGCCAGCAGTTACACCTCGCCCGGAGTCGGCGACTATGGCTACACCTTC
TRBV7-2	many	TRBD1	TRBJ2-5	CASSFPTGEETQYF	TGTGCCAGCAGCTTCCCGACAGGGGAAGAGACCCAGTACTTC
TRBV7-4	-	-	TRBJ2-1	CASSLFSGVSYNEQFF	TGTGCCAGCAGCTTGTTTTCAGGGGTAAGCTACAATGAGCAGTTCTTC
TRBV4-3	-	-	TRBJ2-2	CASSQEVSGFGTGELFF	TGCGCCAGCAGCCAAGAAGTCTCGGGTTTTGGCACCGGGGAGCTGTTTTTT
TRBV6-2/TRBV6-3	few	-	TRBJ2-5	CASSHVDAGRVTQYF	TGTGCCAGCAGCCACGTGGACGCGGGCAGGGTGACCCAGTACTTC